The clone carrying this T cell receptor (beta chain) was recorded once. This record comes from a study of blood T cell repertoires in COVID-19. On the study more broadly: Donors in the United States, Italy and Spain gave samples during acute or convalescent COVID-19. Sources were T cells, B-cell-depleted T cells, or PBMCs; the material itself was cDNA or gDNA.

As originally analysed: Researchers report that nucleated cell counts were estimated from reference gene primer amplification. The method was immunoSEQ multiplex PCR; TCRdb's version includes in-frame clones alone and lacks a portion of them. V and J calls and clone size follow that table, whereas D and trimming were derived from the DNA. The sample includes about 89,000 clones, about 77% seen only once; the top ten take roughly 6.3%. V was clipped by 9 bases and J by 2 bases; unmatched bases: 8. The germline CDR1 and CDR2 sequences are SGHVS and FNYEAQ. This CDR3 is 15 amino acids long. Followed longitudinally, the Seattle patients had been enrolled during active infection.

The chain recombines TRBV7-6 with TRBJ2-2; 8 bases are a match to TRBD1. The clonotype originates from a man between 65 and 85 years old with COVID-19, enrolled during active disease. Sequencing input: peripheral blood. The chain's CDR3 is CASATTGENTGELFF. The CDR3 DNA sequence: TGTGCCAGTGCCACGACAGGGGAAAACACCGGGGAGCTGTTTTTT.